These 13 T cell receptor beta chains were all obtained from the same sample, sequenced in a study of spatial heterogeneity in lung cancer. Time point reported: blood at routine non-recurrence follow-up after resection. TCRdb ran MiXCR on the 5' RACE reads and lists one entry per CDR3 protein. The sample yields over a thousand distinct CDR3 sequences, less than 30% seen once. This sample comprised PBMCs, obtained at follow-up. All receptors come from a male donor with early-stage non-small cell lung cancer.

The chain employs TRBV10-3 and TRBJ2-3, with TRBD2 as a possible D gene (5 bases). This CDR3 spans 13 amino acids. Trimming took 4 bases from V and 6 from J, leaving 11 bases between them. CDR1 ENHRY and CDR2 SYGVKD come from the germline V gene. For the CDR3, the DNA is TGTGCCATCAGTGTGGTTAGCGCGGATACGCAGTATTTT. Translated, it gives CAISVVSADTQYF.

This clonotype is categorized as medium-sized. The chain carries TRBV23-1 and TRBJ2-7, with 8 nucleotides matching TRBD1. TRBV23-1 is flagged as an ORF with uncertain function. The junction had 7 bases not matched to a gene; V was cut back by 0 bases and J by 3 bases. The CDR3 is 16 residues long. CDR3 protein: CASSQSLRGRFYEQYF. As DNA, the CDR3 is TGCGCCAGCAGTCAATCCCTCAGGGGGCGCTTCTACGAGCAGTACTTC.

This clonotype is medium-sized by share. V is TRBV6-5 and J is TRBJ2-7; 10 bases are a match to TRBD1. V dropped 6 bases and J dropped 4; count of bases not matched to a gene: 9. Per the germline V gene, CDR1 is MNHEY and CDR2 is SVGAGI. The CDR3 has 15 amino acids. CDR3 sequence (DNA): TGTGCCAGCAGCTCCCCCGGGACAGGGGATTACGAGCAGTACTTC. Translation: CASSSPGTGDYEQYF.

This clonotype is large. V usage is TRBV11-2 and J usage is TRBJ2-2; TRBD1 agrees at 9 bases. V gave up 3 bases and J gave up 7 bases; unmatched junction bases: 3. CDR1 and CDR2 (germline): SGHAT, FQNNGV. CDR3 size: 14 residues. CDR3 nucleotide sequence: TGTGCCAGCAGCTTGGACAGGGGAAGCGGGGAGCTGTTTTTT. Encoded protein: CASSLDRGSGELFF.

The chain employs TRBV5-1 and TRBJ2-7; D may match TRBD1 or TRBD2 (5 bases each). Trimming stripped 1 base from V and 6 bases from J, with 11 bases between. This CDR3 is 13 amino acids long. Germline assignment: CDR1 SGHRS and CDR2 YFSETQ. CDR3 amino acids: CASSLLGDGEQYF. CDR3 bases: TGCGCCAGCAGCTTGCTCGGGGACGGCGAGCAGTACTTC.

Relative to its sample, this clonotype is medium-sized (0.01 to 0.1%). The chain recombines TRBV7-9 with TRBJ2-7, with a weak D call TRBD2 (6 bases). CDR1 and CDR2 (germline): SEHNR, FQNEAQ (reference sequence). The CDR3 length is 15 residues. V was pared by 4 bases and J by 2 bases, with 15 bases between. For the CDR3, the DNA is TGTGCCAGCAGCTCCCTCCGGCGGGACCCCTACGAGCAGTACTTC. The encoded protein is CASSSLRRDPYEQYF. Full variable domain (remainder filled in from reference TRBV7-9 and TRBJ2-7): DTGVSQNPRHKITKRGQNVTFRCDPISEHNRLYWYRQTLGQGPEFLTYFQNEAQLEKSRLLSDRFSAERPKGSFSTLEIQRTEQGDSAMYLCASSSLRRDPYEQYFGPGTRLTVT.

This clonotype is medium-sized within its sample. The chain employs TRBV5-1 and TRBJ2-3; perhaps TRBD2 as D (6 bases). V was shortened by 2 bases and J by 2 bases, with 18 bases between the two germline ends. Germline values: CDR1 SGHRS, CDR2 YFSETQ. The CDR3 spans 17 residues. The CDR3 DNA reads as TGCGCCAGCAGCTTTTCGGGACTCCCCCTCACCACAGATACGCAGTATTTT. Translating gives CASSFSGLPLTTDTQYF.

This clonotype is medium-sized in the sample. This chain connects TRBV7-6 to TRBJ1-6; D is unresolved. The CDR3 consists of 13 residues. Germline values: CDR1 SGHVS, CDR2 FNYEAQ. V lost 5 bases, J lost 9 bases, and 11 bases lay in between. The CDR3 DNA is TGTGCCAGCAGCCACCCCGGCAGTTCACCCCTCCACTTT. Translating gives CASSHPGSSPLHF.

The V and J genes are TRBV12-3 or TRBV12-4 and TRBJ2-7, with D possibly being TRBD1 (6 bases). This CDR3 has 13 amino acids. With 6 bases removed from V and 2 bases from J, the gap between germline ends came to 11 bases. In nucleotides, the CDR3 is TGTGCCAGCAGGCCAACAGGGCCCTACGAGCAGTACTTC. Its translation: CASRPTGPYEQYF.

The chain employs TRBV20-1 and TRBJ2-7; no definite D call. V was cut by 2 bases and J by 3 bases, with 11 bases left in between. In germline, CDR1 is DFQATT, CDR2 SNEGSKA (reference sequence). This CDR3 comprises 13 residues. CDR3 nucleotide sequence: TGCAGTGCTAGAACCCGGTTCAACTACGAGCAGTACTTC. Its translation: CSARTRFNYEQYF.

By proportion, this clonotype is large (0.1 to 1%). The CDR3 DNA is TGTGCCAGCAGCTTAGCGCAAAGGACTAGCGGGAGCTCCTACGAGCAGTACTTC. Encoded protein: CASSLAQRTSGSSYEQYF. V and J are TRBV7-9 and TRBJ2-7; 13 nucleotides agree with TRBD2. V dropped 0 bases and J dropped 0; count of bases not matched to a gene: 5. The germline CDR1 and CDR2 sequences are SEHNR and FQNEAQ (reference sequence). CDR3 length: 18 residues.

This clonotype has ten or more counts. This may be a read error: a much more frequent sequence differs by one nucleotide. The chain uses TRBV7-9 and TRBJ2-2; TRBD1 or TRBD2 may be the D gene (6 bases each). Trimming cost V 8 bases and J 10 bases, with 17 bases left between them. CDR1 SEHNR and CDR2 FQNEAQ come from the germline V gene (reference sequence). The CDR3 extends over 13 amino acids. The CDR3 protein is CASRRGGSVELFF. The CDR3, as DNA: TGTGCCAGCCGGCGAGGGGGGTCCGTGGAGCTGTTTTTT.

CDR3 sequence (DNA): TGCGCCAGCAGCCAAGAGGCGAGGGCGCGTAATTCACCCCTCCACTTT. It yields the protein CASSQEARARNSPLHF. The chain is built from TRBV4-1 and TRBJ1-6; D gene unclear. The CDR3 loop spans 16 amino acids. The germline gives CDR1 MGHRA, CDR2 YSYEKL. The V end was cut by 0 bases, the J end by 6 bases, with 12 bases between.